This TCR beta chain was retrieved from a study of T cells in Graves' hyperthyroidism and ophthalmopathy. General observations from the study: Model output signaled ophthalmopathy a median approximately 6 months ahead of onset.

This clonotype has ten or more counts. The antigen is not known. RNA transcripts served as the template for amplifying TCR beta CDR3 regions. The HTBI primer set drove a first-round RT-PCR of the TCR CDR3. TCRdb recomputed calls from the multiplex PCR reads with MiXCR, one row per CDR3 protein. This sample has more than 300,000 distinct CDR3 sequences, with less than 20% found just once. Losses at the gene ends were 1 base for V and 8 bases for J; bases not matched to a gene: 9. CDR1 and CDR2 from the germline V gene are LGHDT and YNNKEL (reference sequence). This CDR3 has 15 amino acids. This clonotype was sampled from a man aged 18 to 30 with Graves' ophthalmopathy. Sequenced input: blood. V usage is TRBV3-1 and J usage is TRBJ1-2, with 8 nucleotides matching TRBD1. The CDR3 protein is CASSQGSDRGEGYTF. The CDR3 DNA reads as TGTGCCAGCAGCCAAGGTTCCGACAGGGGAGAAGGCTACACCTTC.